This T cell receptor beta chain originates from a study of blood T cell repertoires in COVID-19. Study-wide background: Samples came from the United States, Italy and Spain, spanning acute and convalescent COVID-19. Nucleic acid was either cDNA or gDNA, and it came from T cells, B-cell-depleted T cells, or PBMCs.

The germline V and J ends were trimmed by 9 bases and 0 bases, with 11 bases remaining between them. The CDR3 is 13 residues long. The germline V gene has CDR1 SGHNT and CDR2 YYREEE (reference sequence). This clone has a single count. Authors' analysis steps: Using reference gene primer amplification, nucleated cell counts were estimated. Repertoires were generated with immunoSEQ multiplex PCR, while TCRdb's copy carries only in-frame clones and drops some. Clone size and V and J calls were adopted from that table, with D and trimming inferred from the DNA. The sample has approximately 180,000 clones, 75% to 90% seen once.

The source is a human donor with active or convalescent COVID-19. The donor label of this sample is uncertain. Sample: peripheral blood. V usage is TRBV5-4 and J usage is TRBJ2-3; possible D gene TRBD2, 5 bases. The CDR3 DNA reads TGTGCCATCCACCCGGGGAGCACAGATACGCAGTATTTT. The encoded protein is CAIHPGSTDTQYF.